Each of the 32 T cell receptor beta chains below was sequenced from the same sample in a study of T-cell reconstitution after alpha-beta-depleted transplantation in children. Unique molecular identifiers were incorporated during preparation of the TCRbeta library. TCRdb called the PCR reads again in MiXCR, with one record for every CDR3 protein. The table shows 450,000 to 550,000 distinct CDR3 sequences, with about an eighth occurring only once. The starting material was PBMCs, mostly from graft donor cells, obtained 180 days after TCRalphabeta/CD19-depleted stem cell transplant. Receptors were obtained from a female patient aged 2-15 years who had a stem cell transplant for aplastic anemia, so the T cells may come from the graft donor.

The sample holds a few counts of this clonotype. The chain uses TRBV28 and TRBJ2-1; perhaps TRBD1 as D (5 bases). In germline, CDR1 is MDHEN, CDR2 SYDVKM. Between the trimmed V and J ends, which lost 8 bases and 0 bases, there was a span of 11 bases. This CDR3 has 14 residues. The CDR3 loop reads CASQDISSYNEQFF. CDR3 DNA sequence: TGTGCCAGCCAGGACATTAGCTCCTACAATGAGCAGTTCTTC.

The rearrangement joins TRBV6-5 to TRBJ2-1; D remains unclear. The V and J ends lost 6 bases and 5 bases respectively, with 5 bases between them. The length of the CDR3 is 11 residues. Germline-derived CDR1 and CDR2 are MNHEY and SVGAGI. CDR3 in amino acids: CASRSDNEQFF. The CDR3 region has the DNA TGTGCCAGCAGGTCCGACAATGAGCAGTTCTTC.

In its sample, this clonotype was seen a few times. The chain links TRBV11-2 to TRBJ2-1; 14 nucleotides align to TRBD2. The CDR3 loop spans 20 amino acids. Germline V gene lookup returns CDR1 SGHAT and CDR2 FQNNGV. J gave up 4 bases and V 4 bases, and 15 bases lay outside the gene matches. The CDR3, as DNA: TGTGCCAGCAGCTCTTACTACCTGGGACTAGCGGGAGAAAGTTACAATGAGCAGTTCTTC. Translating it yields CASSSYYLGLAGESYNEQFF.

V gene TRBV12-3 or TRBV12-4 combines with J gene TRBJ1-5; unclear D gene. V was pared by 2 bases and J by 7 bases, with 12 bases between. The CDR3 extends over 14 amino acids. The CDR3 DNA reads TGTGCCAGCAGTTTAAGTAGGGCCGGACAGCCCCAGCATTTT. It codes for CASSLSRAGQPQHF.

The chain links TRBV9 to TRBJ1-6; 7 bases agree with TRBD1. Per germline, CDR1 SGDLS and CDR2 YYNGEE. CDR3 length equals 17 residues. The J segment lost 2 bases and the V segment lost 0 bases, leaving 5 bases of the junction unmatched. This CDR3 is CASSVAATGTYNSPLHF. CDR3 nucleotide sequence: TGTGCCAGCAGCGTAGCCGCGACAGGGACCTATAATTCACCCCTCCACTTT.

To note about this clonotype: This sequence may be a read error, since a much larger clone differs from it by one base. The chain couples TRBV5-1 to TRBJ2-1; TRBD1 matches at 7 bases. The germline V gene encodes CDR1 SGHRS and CDR2 YFSETQ. The ends lost 6 bases at V and 5 bases at J; junction bases unmatched: 8. The CDR3 is 14 amino acids. CDR3 sequence reads: CASIPFQGDNEQFF. The CDR3 DNA follows: TGCGCCAGCATTCCTTTTCAGGGGGACAATGAGCAGTTCTTC.

This clonotype was seen a few times. CDR3: CASTLRLAGGPRDEQFF. The CDR3 bases are TGTGCCAGCACCTTGAGGCTAGCGGGAGGGCCTAGGGATGAGCAGTTCTTC. The rearrangement links TRBV12-3 or TRBV12-4 to TRBJ2-1; TRBD2 matches at 12 bases. J was trimmed by 8 bases and V by 7 bases; bases with no gene match: 15. The CDR3 consists of 17 residues.

There are a few counts of this clonotype. The chain combines TRBV29-1 with TRBJ2-3; D might be TRBD1 (5 bases). Germline V CDR1 and CDR2: SQVTM, ANQGSEA. V was cut by 6 bases and J by 3 bases, with 10 bases left in between. The CDR3 totals 12 residues. CDR3 protein: CSVVWTTDTQYF. CDR3 nucleotides: TGCAGCGTAGTGTGGACAACAGATACGCAGTATTTT.

Only a few counts were recorded for this clonotype. The chain recombines TRBV7-9 with TRBJ2-1, with D uncertain. Deletions cut 3 bases from V and 7 bases from J, with 10 bases between. Looked up from germline, CDR1 is SEHNR and CDR2 is FQNEAQ (reference sequence). This CDR3 is built from 13 residues. This chain's CDR3 is CASSLELDNEQFF. The CDR3 DNA is TGTGCCAGCAGCTTGGAACTCGATAATGAGCAGTTCTTC.

The rearrangement joins TRBV20-1 to TRBJ2-1; D is uncertain. CDR1 is DFQATT and CDR2 is SNEGSKA in the germline V gene (reference sequence). V was shortened by 2 bases and J by 0 bases, with 8 bases between the two germline ends. The CDR3 is 14 residues long. The CDR3 loop is CSARNLSSYNEQFF. CDR3 sequence (DNA): TGCAGTGCTAGAAACCTGAGCTCCTACAATGAGCAGTTCTTC.

The V call is TRBV28, the J call TRBJ1-5; D uncertain. The CDR3 sequence is 14 residues long. The V gene's germline CDR1 is MDHEN and CDR2 SYDVKM. Trimming took 1 base from V and 3 from J, leaving 7 bases between them. CDR3 DNA: TGTGCCAGCAGTTTATTGGGCTTCAATCAGCCCCAGCATTTT. Encoded protein: CASSLLGFNQPQHF.

This rearrangement joins TRBV12-3 or TRBV12-4 to TRBJ2-3; 9 nucleotides match TRBD1. CDR3 length: 15 residues. J lost 6 bases, V lost 1 base, and 5 bases had no gene match. DNA of the CDR3: TGTGCCAGCAGTTTAGGGGACAGGGAGGCGGATACGCAGTATTTT. Translation gives CASSLGDREADTQYF.

V gene TRBV11-2 combines with J gene TRBJ1-1; 10 bases line up with TRBD1. The V and J ends lost 0 bases and 1 base, in that order; junction bases with no gene match: 5. The length of the CDR3 is 17 residues. Germline CDR1 reads SGHAT; CDR2 reads FQNNGV. CDR3 residues: CASSLDRDRGWNTEAFF. CDR3 DNA: TGTGCCAGCAGCTTAGACCGGGACAGGGGTTGGAACACTGAAGCTTTCTTT.

As regards this clonotype: This clone may be a read error of a much larger clone one base away. This rearrangement joins TRBV19 to TRBJ2-6; 10 bases fit TRBD1. This CDR3 is 17 amino acids long. Germline V CDR1 and CDR2: LNHDA, SQIVND (reference sequence). The trim removed 5 bases at V and 5 bases at J, leaving 9 bases unmatched. For the CDR3, the DNA is TGTGCCAGTAGTCCCGGGACAGGGGCGTGGAGGGCCAACGTCCTGACTTTC. Amino acid sequence: CASSPGTGAWRANVLTF.

This clonotype was detected many times. Germline is not matched at one junction end, which may reflect a read error. CDR3 nucleotide sequence: TGTGCCAGCAGCGAAGGGGTTCTTTCCTCTGGAAACACCATATATTTT. It encodes CASSEGVLSSGNTIYF. V gene TRBV6-1 combines with J gene TRBJ1-3; perhaps TRBD1 as D (5 bases). The CDR3 totals 16 residues. Germline values: CDR1 MNHNS, CDR2 SASEGT.

The J gene is TRBJ2-1, the V gene TRBV7-9; D possibly corresponds to TRBD1 (6 bases). Germline V gene lookup returns CDR1 SEHNR and CDR2 FQNEAQ (reference sequence). Trimming removed 1 base at V and 8 bases at J, with 12 bases between. The CDR3 runs 14 residues. CDR3 sequence reads: CASSLVGPGDEQFF. CDR3 nucleotide sequence: TGTGCCAGCAGCTTAGTTGGCCCAGGGGATGAGCAGTTCTTC.

In this sample, this clonotype turned up a few times. The V gene is TRBV7-2, the J gene TRBJ2-1, with 9 bases identical to TRBD1. The germline gives CDR1 SGHTA, CDR2 FQGNSA. V trimming: 5 bases; J trimming: 0 bases; junction bases outside the gene matches: 8. CDR3 length: 17 residues. CDR3 nucleotides: TGTGCCAGCAGCAAACCACAGGGGGCGAGCTCCTACAATGAGCAGTTCTTC. Encoded protein: CASSKPQGASSYNEQFF.

In this sample, this clonotype turned up a few times. The rearrangement joins TRBV29-1 to TRBJ2-7; 9 nucleotides line up with TRBD1. This CDR3 is 14 amino acids long. V lost 7 bases to trimming and J lost 0 bases; unmatched junction nucleotides: 7. Germline assignment: CDR1 SQVTM and CDR2 ANQGSEA. The CDR3 nucleotides read TGCAGCGCCGCGGGGACAGGGAGCTCCTACGAGCAGTACTTC. This translates into CSAAGTGSSYEQYF.

This clonotype was counted a few times. V and J are TRBV9 and TRBJ2-1; TRBD1 matches 8 bases. This CDR3 region has 20 residues. V gave up 3 bases and J gave up 3 bases; unmatched junction bases: 20. Germline assignment: CDR1 SGDLS and CDR2 YYNGEE. Here the CDR3 DNA reads TGTGCCAGCAGCGGCCCCCAGAACGAACCGGGACAGGTTTTCTACAATGAGCAGTTCTTC. Its translation is CASSGPQNEPGQVFYNEQFF.

This clonotype has at least ten counts. The chain uses TRBV6-2 or TRBV6-3 and TRBJ2-3, with D unresolved. Germline V gene sequence: CDR1 MNHEY, CDR2 SVGEGT. Trimming pared 6 bases from V and 3 bases from J, leaving 7 bases between. This CDR3 region has 12 residues. CDR3 protein: CASSYLTDTQYF. DNA for the CDR3: TGTGCCAGCAGCTACCTTACAGATACGCAGTATTTT.

This clonotype was observed a few times. The chain links TRBV11-2 to TRBJ2-2, with 11 bases lining up with TRBD2. J was trimmed by 5 bases and V by 0 bases; bases with no gene match: 5. CDR1 and CDR2 from the germline V gene are SGHAT and FQNNGV. This CDR3 is 17 amino acids long. CDR3 bases: TGTGCCAGCAGCTTAGAACTAGCGGGAGCACAAACCGGGGAGCTGTTTTTT. Its translation is CASSLELAGAQTGELFF.

The chain has TRBV5-1 and TRBJ2-1; 8 bases fit TRBD2. V dropped 0 bases and J dropped 4; count of bases not matched to a gene: 9. Germline V gives CDR1 SGHRS, CDR2 YFSETQ. The CDR3 extends over 17 amino acids. This chain's CDR3 is CASSLAGTRRSYNEQFF. CDR3 in DNA: TGCGCCAGCAGCTTGGCCGGGACTAGGAGGTCTTACAATGAGCAGTTCTTC.

This clonotype appeared a few times. The J gene is TRBJ2-5, the V gene TRBV5-6; TRBD2 might be the D (6 bases). This CDR3 is 15 amino acids long. The germline V gene has CDR1 SGHDT and CDR2 YYEEEE. The germline V and J ends were trimmed by 0 bases and 1 base, with 10 bases remaining between them. The CDR3 spells CASSLDGSGQETQYF. CDR3 DNA: TGTGCCAGCAGCTTGGACGGGAGCGGCCAAGAGACCCAGTACTTC.

Only one count was recorded for this clonotype. The chain employs TRBV4-3 and TRBJ2-1; 10 nucleotides match TRBD2. Germline lookup yields CDR1 LGHNA and CDR2 YSLEER. The junction had 9 bases not matched to a gene; V was cut back by 0 bases and J by 10 bases. The CDR3 loop spans 16 amino acids. CDR3 in amino acids: CASSQDALAGVEEQFF. Here the CDR3 DNA reads TGCGCCAGCAGCCAAGATGCCCTAGCGGGAGTTGAAGAGCAGTTCTTC.

CDR3 DNA: TGTGCCAGCAGCCGAACCGCGGGCCCCTCCTACGAGCAGTACGTC. Translating gives CASSRTAGPSYEQYV. The chain uses TRBV7-2 and TRBJ2-7; perhaps TRBD2 as D (5 bases). This CDR3 is built from 15 residues. Germline CDR1 SGHTA, CDR2 FQGNSA. Deletions cut 5 bases from V and 0 bases from J, with 14 bases between.

J is TRBJ2-1 and V is TRBV7-9, with 13 bases aligning to TRBD2. Per germline, CDR1 SEHNR and CDR2 FQNEAQ (reference sequence). The CDR3 extends over 16 amino acids. After removal of 5 bases from V and 15 bases from J, the junction contained 16 bases not matched to a gene. CDR3 region: CASSRKGLAGEGDLFF. Written as DNA, the CDR3 is TGTGCCAGCAGCCGAAAAGGACTAGCGGGAGAGGGGGATCTGTTCTTC.

This clonotype was counted only a few times. V usage is TRBV3-1 and J usage is TRBJ1-5; D unresolved. The CDR3 is made up of 14 amino acids. Germline V gives CDR1 LGHDT, CDR2 YNNKEL (reference sequence). The V and J ends lost 1 base and 6 bases respectively, with 10 bases between them. The CDR3 sequence is CASSQGGRRQPQHF. The CDR3 DNA reads as TGTGCCAGCAGCCAAGGAGGCAGGCGTCAGCCCCAGCATTTT. The full variable domain, its missing parts supplied by reference TRBV3-1 and TRBJ1-5, is DTAVSQTPKYLVTQMGNDKSIKCEQNLGHDTMYWYKQDSKKFLKIMFSYNNKELIINETVPNRFSPKSPDKAHLNLHINSLELGDSAVYFCASSQGGRRQPQHFGDGTRLSIL.

This clonotype occurred a few times. V gene TRBV7-2 combines with J gene TRBJ2-1, with D possibly TRBD2 on 5 matching bases. The CDR3 spans 13 residues. From germline, CDR1 is SGHTA and CDR2 FQGNSA. Trimming pared 5 bases from V and 7 bases from J, leaving 12 bases between. CDR3 in DNA: TGTGCCAGCAGCCCTAGCCGGGATAATGAGCAGTTCTTC. It codes for CASSPSRDNEQFF.

The chain recombines TRBV3-1 with TRBJ1-1; D gene uncertain. The CDR3 sequence is 14 residues long. From germline, CDR1 is LGHDT and CDR2 YNNKEL (reference sequence). Trimming took 6 bases from V and 2 from J, leaving 13 bases between them. This CDR3 is CASRRSRRNTEAFF. The CDR3 DNA sequence: TGTGCCAGCAGGCGGTCGAGAAGAAACACTGAAGCTTTCTTT.

At least ten counts were recorded for this clonotype. The V and J genes are TRBV20-1 and TRBJ2-4; tentative D call: TRBD2 (6 bases). Per germline, CDR1 DFQATT and CDR2 SNEGSKA (reference sequence). V dropped 2 bases and J dropped 8 bases, with 13 bases sitting between them. This CDR3 comprises 13 residues. CDR3 sequence (DNA): TGCAGTGCTAGACTCATCTCGGGGGACATTCAGTACTTC. This codes for CSARLISGDIQYF.

V gene TRBV5-1 combines with J gene TRBJ2-1, with 10 bases aligning to TRBD2. Germline-derived CDR1 and CDR2 are SGHRS and YFSETQ. This CDR3 region has 15 residues. V shed 5 bases, J shed 4 bases, and the junction held 6 bases outside the gene matches. CDR3 nucleotides: TGCGCCAGCAGGCGGACTAGCGGAGAGTACAATGAGCAGTTCTTC. Translated: CASRRTSGEYNEQFF.

This clonotype was seen ten or more times. The chain employs TRBV5-1 and TRBJ2-5, with a possible D match to TRBD1 (6 bases). The CDR3 runs 15 residues. V shed 2 bases and J shed 3 bases, with 14 bases lying between them. CDR1 and CDR2 (germline): SGHRS, YFSETQ. The CDR3 spells CASSLGTIREETQYF. CDR3 coding DNA: TGCGCCAGCAGCTTAGGGACAATTCGAGAAGAGACCCAGTACTTC.